Sequencing of this TCR beta chain was carried out in a study of T cells in Graves' hyperthyroidism and ophthalmopathy. Background on the study: The authors collected peripheral blood at initial diagnosis, before any treatment.

In its sample, this clonotype was seen many times. Exclusion followed for patients with uncontrolled infection, other autoimmune disease, pregnancy or lactation. Amplification yielded TCR beta CDR3 regions, with RNA transcripts as the source. First-round RT-PCR with HTBI primers amplified the TCR CDR3 region. TCRdb reanalysed the multiplex PCR reads using MiXCR and keeps one entry per CDR3 protein. The repertoire holds around 610,000 distinct CDR3 sequences, with approximately 14% as singletons. The sample consisted of blood. This clonotype was sampled from a woman in her thirties or forties with Graves' ophthalmopathy.

CDR3 sequence (DNA): TGTGCCAGCAGCCGGAAGCTGGGGGTCACTGAAGCTTTCTTT. Its translation is CASSRKLGVTEAFF. The V and J genes are TRBV7-2 and TRBJ1-1; TRBD1 might be the D (5 bases). The CDR3 consists of 14 residues. The ends were cut back, 5 bases at V and 4 bases at J, with 14 bases in the middle. Germline CDR1 SGHTA, CDR2 FQGNSA.